This T cell receptor beta chain was identified during a study of identical twins (dated by TCRdb to the mid-2010s). Study-level background: To test whether fetal clonotypes persist, the study used deep sequencing on TCR alpha and beta repertoires from monozygotic twins, unrelated adults of various ages, and cord blood. Replicate twin experiments were performed at different times using different library preparation protocols to rule out contamination.

This clonotype was detected only a few times. The antigen it binds to is not known. No quality values exist for individual bases; no much larger clone is one base distant. All donors were healthy Caucasians. The twin cohort consisted of three pairs of female monozygotic twins, all aged roughly 18 to 29 years. Miltenyi CD45RO+ enrichment and human naive T-cell isolation kits were used to isolate memory (CD45RO+) and naive T cells from PBMC. Compared with germline, V lacks 1 base and J lacks 6 bases; bases without a gene match: 9. CDR1 SGHVS and CDR2 FQNEAQ are derived from the germline V gene. From the cysteine up to the phenylalanine, the CDR3 has a length of 16 residues. Kept here is only the CDR3 DNA, which spans 48 bases and is read in frame from base 1. Receptor amplification or capture employed 5' RACE. The sequencing machine was an Illumina HiSeq 2000. Template switching introduced a universal primer binding site; the final cDNA contained a unique molecular identifier, enabling accurate counting of TCR cDNA molecules. Specific primers in the conserved constant-segment region were used to synthesize first-strand cDNA for TCR alpha and beta chains. To control for contamination, every cDNA library was double barcoded, receiving both a SMART-Mk sample barcode and Illumina barcodes. TruSeq adapter sequences and Illumina sample barcodes were added in two successive PCR steps. The Illumina HiSeq platform was used with custom primers to sequence TCR alpha and beta cDNA libraries. Processing in the source paper ran as follows. MiGEC was used to process raw reads and extract unique molecular identifiers, and MiXCR was used to find CDR3 positions. For each individual, recombination models were inferred using an EM algorithm with the repgenHMM and IGoR tools. The tcR package in R was used for shared clonotype analysis, with sharing normalized by the product of cloneset sizes. To study raw recombination without the effects of thymic and clonal selection, out-of-frame nonproductive sequences were analyzed. Starting from the raw public reads, TCRdb applied fastp trimming at Q25, assembled clones with MiXCR and retained in-frame beta chains. Each CDR3 protein gets just one entry, which takes the most common genes and DNA from the rows behind it. TCRdb, not the original authors, processed these V and J calls. Here the sample has 250,000 or so distinct CDR3 sequences; 9.5% to 15% occur a single time. The top ten clones comprise approximately 4% of the sample.

Overall study outcomes, separate from this receptor: Because the same donors could not be followed over many years, conclusions were based on cross-sectional statistical analysis. Invariant T cells such as MAIT and iNKT could partly confound zero-insertion analyses, although diverse VJ usage argued against such confounding for most clonotypes. Compared with coincidental sharing between unrelated individuals, out-of-frame TCR alpha sequences shared between twins had an excess of sequences with low generation probability. Recombination models systematically underestimated out-of-frame TCR alpha sharing in monozygotic twins but agreed with sharing between unrelated individuals. Fewer insertions were carried by abundant cord blood beta clonotypes; a weaker similar trend was observed in young adult naive repertoires, while no such trend was observed in memory repertoires. In beta out-of-frame sequences, excess twin sharing was weaker, because having fewer shared sequences lowered the signal-to-noise ratio.

The sample was also linked to a second study, of yellow fever vaccine responses in identical twins. The second study reports: The authors reported that the T cell response to vaccination in identical twins appeared partly convergent and partly personalized. In identical twins, the study followed T cell clones that responded to the vaccine with precision.

The material sequenced was memory (CD45RO+) T cells sorted from blood. This sample's cell subset or site label indicates: CD45RO+ enriched T cells. The receptor's source is a woman between 18 and 29 years old in good health. The chain is encoded by TRBV7-8 joined to TRBJ2-7, with 10 bases matching TRBD2. The bases read TGTGCCAGCAGCTTAGAAGTAGAAGCGGGGGGGGTCGAGCAGTACTTC. This encodes CASSLEVEAGGVEQYF.